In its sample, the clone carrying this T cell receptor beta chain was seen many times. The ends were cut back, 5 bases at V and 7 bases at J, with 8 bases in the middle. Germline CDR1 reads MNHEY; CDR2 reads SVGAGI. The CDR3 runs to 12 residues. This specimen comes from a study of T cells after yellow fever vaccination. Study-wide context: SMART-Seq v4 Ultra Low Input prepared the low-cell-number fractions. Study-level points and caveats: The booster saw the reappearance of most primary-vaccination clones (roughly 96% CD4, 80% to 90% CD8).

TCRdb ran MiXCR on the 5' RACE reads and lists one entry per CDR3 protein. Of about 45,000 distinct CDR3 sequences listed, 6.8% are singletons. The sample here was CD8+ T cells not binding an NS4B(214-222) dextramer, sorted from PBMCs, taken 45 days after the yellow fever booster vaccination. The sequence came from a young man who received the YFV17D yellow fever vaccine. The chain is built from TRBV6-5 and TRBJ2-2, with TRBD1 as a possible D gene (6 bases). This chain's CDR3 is CASSKGDGELFF. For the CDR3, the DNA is TGTGCCAGCAGTAAGGGGGACGGGGAGCTGTTTTTT.